This note documents a single T cell receptor beta chain sequence. Antigen: not known. The sample comes from a study of CD8 T cells in Susac syndrome. Study-wide findings and caveats: It was acknowledged in the study that the number of individuals who were included in its TCR sequencing and HLA analysis was relatively small.

Random hexamers primed reverse transcription of about 0.5 to 1 ug RNA. It was immunoSEQ multiplex PCR that amplified TCR beta CDR3 across 54 Vbeta and 13 Jbeta. TCRdb re-analysed the immunoSEQ multiplex PCR reads in MiXCR, keeping a single row per CDR3 protein. The sample carries approximately 100,000 distinct CDR3 sequences, 90% to 98% recorded once. Germline V gives CDR1 SQVTM, CDR2 ANQGSEA. V lost 5 bases to trimming and J lost 0 bases, with 10 bases between them. The CDR3 totals 14 residues. The control participants were healthy donors, and these controls were matched with respect to both age and sex. Negative isolation was applied to CD8+ and CD4+ T cells, and FACS enrichment was applied to TEMRA cells.

The source is a human donor in good health. Sequenced sample: CD4+ T cells from PBMCs. The V gene is TRBV29-1, the J gene TRBJ1-4; possible D gene TRBD1, 5 bases. The CDR3 nucleotides read TGCAGCGTTAGTGGGACTGCAACTAATGAAAAACTGTTTTTT. Its protein is CSVSGTATNEKLFF.